This TCR beta chain was captured by sequencing in a study of cytomegalovirus exposure and HLA in healthy donors (dated 2017 in TCRdb). Background for the entire study: An earlier analysis of 587 of the donors reported approximately 280 Gb of sequence data and 95 million to 140 million unique TCR beta sequences obtained from 150 million to 200 million T cells. An early release covering just under 650 HLA-typed donors comprised around 300 gigabases of sequencing data and around 80 million unique TCR sequences. Of the roughly 430 genotyped donors, approximately 83% fell in the genetic ancestry cluster associated with self-reported Caucasian donors. The study aimed to test whether cataloging public T cell receptors could reveal signatures of past pathogen exposure. The study used immunosequencing to profile the T cell repertoires of 600 to 850 subjects and linked those repertoires to cytomegalovirus serostatus. A separate validation cohort of roughly 130 different subjects was used in addition to the 666-subject first cohort. High-throughput TCR immunosequencing, statistical association of individual TCRs with disease status, and machine learning were combined to predict cytomegalovirus infection status. In a later analysis, previously published TCR beta repertoires from 600 to 850 donors were re-analyzed and high-resolution HLA genotyping was added so that TCR occurrence patterns could be studied. The later analysis used no new phenotypic data to find candidate immune exposures, relying instead on TCR beta sequences and their occurrence across donors. An earlier analysis of more than 450 of the donors used high-throughput TCR beta sequencing to judge whether each TCR beta V gene segment behaved as functional or pseudogenic. Alongside the repertoire data, information on donor age, sex, ethnicity and CMV serostatus was compiled. In a later genetic analysis, genome-wide SNP genotypes for about 65% of the 666 donors were used, and that subset was treated as a discovery cohort. Every discovery cohort repertoire had been produced on one sequencing platform. Class I and class II HLA loci were covered by the typing at four-digit resolution. Typing coverage differed by locus: A, B, C, DRB1 and DQB1 were typed in roughly 620-640 donors, DQA1 in about 500, DPA1 in over 600, and DPB1 in 450 to 490. Four or five DR-DQ haplotypes were handled as single units for association and clustering because linkage in the cohort was strong. Among about 390 genotyped donors of the cohort, an average of approximately 230,000 unique TCR beta nucleotide sequences were sequenced per donor, 15% to 20% of them non-productive.

According to the germline V gene (reference sequence), CDR1 reads LNHDA and CDR2 reads SQIVND. From V the trimming removes 3 bases and from J it removes 3 bases, while the gene matches leave 5 bases of the junction unaccounted for. Including the terminal cysteine and phenylalanine, the CDR3 comprises 15 residues. Just the 45-base CDR3 DNA is kept, in frame starting at base 1. The study at large found these results: When HLA alleles, especially DR and DQ, strongly co-occurred, attributing TCR associations to individual alleles was difficult. A further reported finding was that TCR beta sequences accurately predicted the HLA-A and HLA-B alleles for most subjects in the first cohort. Roughly uniform sequencing depth across donors was assumed in presence/absence analyses, although this assumption may not hold. A total of 164 TCR beta chains were listed by the study as associated with cytomegalovirus. In a later analysis, several top co-occurrence clusters were reported to appear linked to parvovirus B19, influenza, CMV and Epstein-Barr virus. The authors suggested that the approach could potentially be extended to other disease states and immunological phenotypes. An association between a missense DCLRE1C variant and V-gene and J-gene trimming of TCR beta chains was found in a later genetic analysis and replicated in an independent cohort. Some IMGT-functional V segments, including TRBV6-2 and TRBV6-3, could not be distinguished by the 87-base-pair reads and were therefore excluded. Broadly in line with IMGT annotations, most TCR beta V segments showed up in productive rearrangements about 87% or about 30% of the time in an earlier analysis of about 500 of the donors. Most TCR sequences were seen in very few donors, while some public TCRs were found in many individuals. Correlated functional status among segregating V segments might reflect linkage disequilibrium, but an unknown experimental factor could not be ruled out. In a later analysis, the rate of TCR association differed among HLA loci, with DRB1 alleles having the most associated TCRs and HLA-C alleles having the fewest. In a later analysis, HLA-associated TCR beta chains showed more clonal expansion and lower generation probabilities than non-associated chains that were equally common. A group of highly shared sequence variants was considered likely to be a technical artifact of the sequencing pipeline. HLA typing was unavailable for some donors at each locus, so association tests used only the typed subset. Three of the identified cytomegalovirus-associated TCR beta chains were confirmed in vitro to be specific for cytomegalovirus antigens. In both the original and validation cohorts, the classifier was reported to diagnose cytomegalovirus status with high specificity and sensitivity. Compared with the roughly 670-donor mean, donors in an Asian-associated ancestry cluster had fewer N-insertions in productive TCRs, according to a later genetic analysis. Immune exposure information for the cohort was limited to CMV serostatus. At a false discovery rate of 0.05, a later analysis linked 15,000 to 20,000 TCR beta sequences to specific HLA alleles. The cohort was sequenced for TCR beta chains only, and without alpha or paired-chain data the features that could be detected were limited. Because counts were too low, roughly 17 rarely observed V segments, including chromosome 9 orphons, were left out of the earlier analysis of some 640 of the donors. Most CMV-associated TCR beta chains appeared to be HLA-restricted in a later analysis, and the HLA associations seemed to be driven largely by CMV exposure.

The cohort was made up of 666 healthy bone marrow donors. At the time of sampling, every cohort member was nominally healthy, though immune exposures that went unrecorded were likely present. The donor was CMV seropositive and belonged to the group of 250 to 300 seropositive cohort members. A peripheral blood sample was collected from each donor, and TCR beta sequencing was performed on peripheral blood mononuclear cells. Genomic DNA was extracted from the blood cell samples with the Qiagen DNeasy Blood Extraction Kit. The receptor library was made with the immunoSEQ multiplex PCR assay. For the multiplex PCR, a mixture combining 60 forward primers for TCR Vbeta segments and 13 reverse primers for TCR Jbeta segments was used. The CDR3 region of rearranged TCR beta genes was amplified from genomic DNA with a multiplex PCR assay. The Illumina HiSeq System was used to sequence the amplified TCR beta libraries as 87-base-pair reads. Per the source publication's procedure: Across the 670 or so repertoires, a later analysis counted tens of millions of unique TCR beta chains, approximately 12 million of which were shared by at least two donors. A nearest-neighbor algorithm error-corrected the raw reads and collapsed the reads into unique sequences, merging closely related sequences to remove PCR and sequencing errors. To assign V, D and J gene segments, CDR3 sequences were aligned to IMGT reference sequences. Each retained sequence needed at least a six-nucleotide match to both a V gene segment and a J gene segment. A rearrangement counted as productive if the CDR3 had no stop codons and remained in frame with V and J, and every other rearrangement counted as non-productive. Following IMGT convention, CDR3 was defined as the stretch from the second conserved V-encoded cysteine up to the conserved J-encoded phenylalanine. Sequences without an unambiguous match to a single V gene segment were excluded from the earlier analysis of 587 of the donors. In an earlier analysis of a few hundred of the donors, V segments were called functional above 56.7% productive rearrangements and were called segregating when the between-donor standard deviation exceeded 5%. A statistical classification framework was built to diagnose cytomegalovirus status from the catalog of TCR beta chain sequences. In a later analysis, V and J genes were assigned by comparing TCR nucleotide sequences against IMGT/GENE-DB human TR gene sequences. The TCRdist pipeline was used in a later analysis to assign CDR3 sequences and most-parsimonious VDJ recombination scenarios. In a later analysis, each TCR beta chain was defined by its CDR3 amino acid sequence together with its V-gene family, and reads without a unique V-gene family were excluded. A later analysis removed nearly 600 highly shared, low-generation-probability nucleotide sequences to deal with suspected cross-contamination and a sequencing artifact. For each public chain, a later analysis derived a clonal expansion index from normalized ranks of inferred template counts within each repertoire. In a later analysis, generation probabilities were computed using a VDJ recombination model fitted to out-of-frame rearrangements, and the results were checked against IGoR. Hypergeometric tests were used in a later analysis to score TCR-TCR, TCR-HLA and TCR-CMV co-occurrence, with a repertoire-size bias correction applied to the TCR pairs. False discovery rates were estimated in a later analysis by permuting HLA or CMV assignments 20 times. A later analysis grouped co-occurring TCRs with DBSCAN, adding TCRdist sequence similarity when clustering within HLA-allele-positive subsets. For co-occurrence clustering, repertoires with fewer than 30,000 or more than 120,000 public chains were excluded, along with roughly 5 repertoires with anomalous nucleotide sharing. Entries here come from immuneACCESS through TCRdb and include only in-frame sequences with V and J called. Some clones fail to appear in such tables; in the studies checked, an unresolved V gene covers under half of the shortfall, and the cause of the remainder is unknown. V and J calls plus clone size are reproduced from that table; the DNA served to infer D and trimming. The sample records about 120,000 clones, roughly 76% of which are singletons. 15% to 20% of the sample is in the top ten clones.

About this clone: No cognate antigen has been identified for it. No much larger clone exists at a distance of one base, and base qualities are not known.

This TCR was recovered from a man aged 50 to 59 in good health and CMV-seropositive. Sequences were obtained from PBMCs. This receptor chain uses TRBV19 and TRBJ1-1; TRBD1 matches 9 bases in the middle. The CDR3 region has the sequence CASSIYGTGYTEAFF. The nucleotide sequence reads TGTGCCAGTAGTATTTACGGGACAGGGTACACTGAAGCTTTCTTT.